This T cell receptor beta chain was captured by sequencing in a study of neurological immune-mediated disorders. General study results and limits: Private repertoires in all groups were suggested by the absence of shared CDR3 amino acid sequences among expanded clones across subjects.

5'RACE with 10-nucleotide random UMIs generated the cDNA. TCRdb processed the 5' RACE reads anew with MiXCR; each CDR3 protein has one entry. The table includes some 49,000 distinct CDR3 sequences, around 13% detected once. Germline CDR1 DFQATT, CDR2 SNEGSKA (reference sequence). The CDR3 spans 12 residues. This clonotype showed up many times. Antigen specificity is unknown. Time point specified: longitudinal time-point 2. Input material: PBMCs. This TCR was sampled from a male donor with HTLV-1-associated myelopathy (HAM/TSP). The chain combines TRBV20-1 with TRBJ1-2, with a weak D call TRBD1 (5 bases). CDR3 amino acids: CRTLYQGRGYTF. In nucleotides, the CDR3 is TGCAGGACCCTCTACCAGGGTCGGGGCTACACCTTC.